The 11 T cell receptor beta chains given below trace back to one sample, sequenced in a study of cytomegalovirus exposure and HLA in healthy donors. With 60 Vbeta and 13 Jbeta primers, the PCR was carried out. The data were produced by immunoSEQ multiplex PCR, yet TCRdb's version contains in-frame clones alone and is incomplete. Of 95,000 to 150,000 clones listed, 80% to 90% were seen once; the top ten hold approximately 1%. The sample taken for sequencing was PBMCs. These TCRs come from a woman between 25 and 40 years old in good health and CMV-seronegative.

The rearrangement uses TRBV4-1 and TRBJ2-7; 12 nucleotides match TRBD2. V lost 3 bases to trimming and J lost 3 bases; unmatched junction nucleotides: 0. This CDR3 has 14 amino acids. The germline gives CDR1 MGHRA, CDR2 YSYEKL. The CDR3 nucleotides are TGCGCCAGCAGCCAGACTAGCGGGAGCTACGAGCAGTACTTC. Translating it yields CASSQTSGSYEQYF.

The V and J genes are TRBV13 and TRBJ1-2; the D gene is possibly TRBD1 (5 bases). The CDR3 consists of 14 residues. The V gene lost 3 bases and the J gene lost 8 bases, with 16 bases spanning the gap. Germline V CDR1 and CDR2: PRHDT, FYEKMQ (reference sequence). The CDR3 reads CASSFGRGGRGYTF. DNA for the CDR3: TGTGCCAGCAGCTTTGGAAGGGGCGGTAGAGGCTACACCTTC.

This clone appeared a single time. J is TRBJ1-6 and V is TRBV14; 9 positions match TRBD1. V shed 1 base, J shed 15 bases, and the junction held 16 bases outside the gene matches. Germline CDR1 reads SGHDN; CDR2 reads FVKESK. The CDR3 sequence is 17 residues long. Written as DNA, the CDR3 is TGTGCCAGCAGCCAAGTGACAAACCGGGACAGGGATTTCGGCCTCCACTTT. Translating it yields CASSQVTNRDRDFGLHF.

The V and J genes are TRBV27 and TRBJ2-1; D is perhaps TRBD2 (7 bases). The CDR3 runs 14 residues. CDR1 MNHEY and CDR2 SMNVEV come from the germline V gene (reference sequence). V was cut by 8 bases and J by 2 bases, with 13 bases left in between. The CDR3 DNA follows: TGTGCCAGCGGGAGGGGGGATACCTACAATGAGCAGTTCTTC. Its protein product is CASGRGDTYNEQFF.

This chain's CDR3 is CASSLSQNTEAFF. CDR3 DNA: TGTGCCAGCAGCTTAAGTCAGAACACTGAAGCTTTCTTT. The chain couples TRBV7-3 to TRBJ1-1; D not certain. Trimming stripped 1 base from V and 1 base from J, with 4 bases between. Germline loops: CDR1 SGHTA, CDR2 FQGTGA. This CDR3 has 13 amino acids. Supplemented by reference TRBV7-3 and TRBJ1-1, the full variable domain reads GAGVSQTPSNKVTEKGKYVELRCDPISGHTALYWYRQSLGQGPEFLIYFQGTGAADDSGLPNDRFFAVRPEGSVSTLKIQRTERGDSAVYLCASSLSQNTEAFFGQGTRLTVV.

The rearrangement links TRBV2 to TRBJ1-6, with D unclear. The germline V gene encodes CDR1 SNHLY and CDR2 FYNNEI. The CDR3 sequence is 13 residues long. V was pared by 6 bases and J by 8 bases, with 11 bases between. The CDR3 DNA reads TGTGCCAGCAGCACTCGGGAGGATTCACCCCTCCACTTT. Its protein is CASSTREDSPLHF.

A few counts support this clone. The V gene is TRBV7-2, the J gene TRBJ2-5, with D possibly TRBD2 on 6 matching bases. Between the trimmed V and J ends, which lost 5 bases and 5 bases, there was a span of 15 bases. The germline V gene has CDR1 SGHTA and CDR2 FQGNSA. The CDR3 totals 14 residues. The chain's CDR3 is CASSLLTRRETQYF. The CDR3 nucleotides read TGTGCCAGCAGCCTACTGACTAGGCGGGAGACCCAGTACTTC. Combining the CDR3 with reference TRBV7-2 and TRBJ2-5 gives the whole variable domain GAGVSQSPSNKVTEKGKDVELRCDPISGHTALYWYRQSLGQGLEFLIYFQGNSAPDKSGLPSDRFSAERTGGSVSTLTIQRTQQEDSAVYLCASSLLTRRETQYFGPGTRLLVL.

The rearrangement uses TRBV6-6 and TRBJ1-2, with D perhaps TRBD1 (5 bases). V was shortened by 4 bases and J by 6 bases, with 15 bases between the two germline ends. The CDR3 loop spans 14 amino acids. The germline V gene has CDR1 MNHNY and CDR2 SVGAGI (reference sequence). The CDR3 nucleotides are TGTGCCAGCAGTTTTCAGGGCGCCACAGATGGCTACACCTTC. This sequence encodes CASSFQGATDGYTF.

The chain links TRBV9 to TRBJ1-2; a weak D match, TRBD1 (6 bases). Trimming took 0 bases from V and 6 from J, leaving 15 bases between them. CDR3 length: 15 residues. Germline V gene sequence: CDR1 SGDLS, CDR2 YYNGEE. This CDR3 reads CASSVASGGANGYTF. CDR3 nucleotide sequence: TGTGCCAGCAGCGTAGCTTCTGGGGGGGCGAATGGCTACACCTTC.

The genes are TRBV7-6 and TRBJ2-7; 8 bases fit TRBD1. Germline CDR1 SGHVS, CDR2 FNYEAQ. V dropped 5 bases and J dropped 9; count of bases not matched to a gene: 12. This CDR3 is 14 amino acids long. The CDR3 region has the DNA TGTGCCAGCAGCACCCAAACAGGGGGAGGTGGGCAGTACTTC. This gives the protein CASSTQTGGGGQYF.

V usage is TRBV5-1 and J usage is TRBJ2-3, with D possibly matching TRBD2 (7 bases). V gave up 4 bases and J gave up 6 bases, with 15 bases separating them. Germline loops: CDR1 SGHRS, CDR2 YFSETQ. This CDR3 region has 14 residues. DNA of the CDR3: TGCGCCAGCAGCCCGGGACACGGGGGGGATACGCAGTATTTT. Translating gives CASSPGHGGDTQYF.